The source of this T cell receptor beta chain is a study of control samples from healthy donors and cancer patients. Sequencing was performed with immunoSEQ multiplex PCR; in TCRdb, only in-frame clones are kept and a portion is missing. Of 60,000 or so clones in the sample, 95% to 96% are singletons; the top ten hold approximately 1.1%. The CDR3 contains 14 residues. The germline V gene encodes CDR1 LNHDA and CDR2 SQIVND (reference sequence). V shed 10 bases and J 7 bases; nucleotides not matched to a gene: 14. Source material: blood. This chain uses TRBV19 with TRBJ1-2; 8 bases line up with TRBD1. The sequence was obtained from a woman aged 18-29 years in good health. CDR3 DNA sequence: TGTGCCACCAGACCGGACAGGGAGAGAGGTGGCTACACCTTC. Amino acid sequence: CATRPDRERGGYTF.